The 8 T cell receptor beta chains given below trace back to one sample, sequenced in a study of beta chain features in type 1 diabetes. General study points: All four CD4+ subsets from Type 1 diabetes patients carried moderately but significantly shorter TCRB CDR3s.

The entirety of the isolated RNA underwent reverse transcription, so expressed TCRB transcripts were sequenced. Here immunoSEQ multiplex PCR was the method, and the copy in TCRdb shows in-frame clones only, minus some. Here the sample spans around 300,000 clones, 15% being singletons. Their specific antigens are unknown. Sequenced: naive CD4+ T cells from blood. The origin of the receptors is a man aged 18 to 35 with type 1 diabetes.

V usage is TRBV9 and J usage is TRBJ1-4; 9 bases map to TRBD1. Germline V lookup: CDR1 SGDLS, CDR2 YYNGEE. The CDR3 extends over 14 amino acids. V trimming: 6 bases; J trimming: 8 bases; junction bases outside the gene matches: 8. The CDR3 loop is CASNDPGTGEKLFF. Here the CDR3 DNA reads TGTGCCAGCAACGACCCCGGGACAGGGGAAAAACTGTTTTTT.

This clone was picked up a small number of times. The same CDR3 can be traced to other DNA sequences in this sample. V is TRBV7-2 and J is TRBJ1-4, with D possibly being TRBD1 (5 bases). Germline V CDR1 and CDR2: SGHTA, FQGNSA. The CDR3 covers 12 residues. V was shortened by 4 bases and J by 7 bases, with 7 bases between the two germline ends. Written as DNA, the CDR3 is TGTGCCAGCAGCTCTCAGGGTGAAAAACTGTTTTTT. Amino acid sequence: CASSSQGEKLFF.

This chain connects TRBV7-2 to TRBJ1-5; no clear D gene. CDR3 length: 13 amino acids. Germline CDR1 and CDR2: SGHTA and FQGNSA. V was cut by 3 bases and J by 6 bases, with 9 bases left in between. The CDR3 sequence: CASSFEGRQPQHF. As DNA, the CDR3 is TGTGCCAGCAGCTTTGAGGGTCGTCAGCCCCAGCATTTT.

This clone appeared a few times. The chain recombines TRBV15 with TRBJ2-1, with 7 bases identical to TRBD1. This CDR3 spans 14 amino acids. From germline, CDR1 is LNHNV and CDR2 YYDKDF (reference sequence). With 5 bases clipped from V and 3 bases from J, the junction kept 4 bases outside the gene matches. CDR3: CATSGRTGYNEQFF. Written as DNA, the CDR3 is TGTGCCACCAGCGGCCGGACAGGCTACAATGAGCAGTTCTTC.

J is TRBJ2-6 and V is TRBV4-1; 7 bases match TRBD2. V shed 6 bases, J shed 1 base, and the junction held 9 bases outside the gene matches. The CDR3 is 17 residues long. The germline CDR1 and CDR2 sequences are MGHRA and YSYEKL. The CDR3 DNA reads TGCGCCAGCAGGGGGACTATCCAGTCGTCTGGGGCCAACGTCCTGACTTTC. Its protein is CASRGTIQSSGANVLTF.

This clone was observed a few times. This sequence joins TRBV30 and TRBJ1-1; D is undetermined. The V end lost 2 bases, the J end lost 4 bases, and 11 bases lay between the germline ends. The V gene's germline CDR1 is GTSNPN and CDR2 SVGIG (reference sequence). The CDR3 contains 13 residues. As DNA, the CDR3 is TGTGCCTGGAGTACGGTGGGCCCCACTGAAGCTTTCTTT. The encoded protein is CAWSTVGPTEAFF.

This clone was seen just once. This chain joins TRBV20-1 and TRBJ1-5, with no clear D. With 3 bases removed from V and 6 bases from J, the gap between germline ends came to 6 bases. This CDR3 has 11 residues. Germline V gene sequence: CDR1 DFQATT, CDR2 SNEGSKA (reference sequence). Here the CDR3 reads CSASRGQPQHF. The CDR3 DNA is TGCAGTGCTAGCCGAGGTCAGCCCCAGCATTTT.

This clone turned up a few times. V usage is TRBV4-2 and J usage is TRBJ1-5, with D uncertain. The germline V gene has CDR1 LGHNA and CDR2 YNFKEQ. CDR3 length: 15 residues. Trimming took 5 bases from V and 0 from J, leaving 11 bases between them. CDR3 nucleotide sequence: TGTGCCAGCAGCGCCAGCGACTATAGCAATCAGCCCCAGCATTTT. Protein product: CASSASDYSNQPQHF.